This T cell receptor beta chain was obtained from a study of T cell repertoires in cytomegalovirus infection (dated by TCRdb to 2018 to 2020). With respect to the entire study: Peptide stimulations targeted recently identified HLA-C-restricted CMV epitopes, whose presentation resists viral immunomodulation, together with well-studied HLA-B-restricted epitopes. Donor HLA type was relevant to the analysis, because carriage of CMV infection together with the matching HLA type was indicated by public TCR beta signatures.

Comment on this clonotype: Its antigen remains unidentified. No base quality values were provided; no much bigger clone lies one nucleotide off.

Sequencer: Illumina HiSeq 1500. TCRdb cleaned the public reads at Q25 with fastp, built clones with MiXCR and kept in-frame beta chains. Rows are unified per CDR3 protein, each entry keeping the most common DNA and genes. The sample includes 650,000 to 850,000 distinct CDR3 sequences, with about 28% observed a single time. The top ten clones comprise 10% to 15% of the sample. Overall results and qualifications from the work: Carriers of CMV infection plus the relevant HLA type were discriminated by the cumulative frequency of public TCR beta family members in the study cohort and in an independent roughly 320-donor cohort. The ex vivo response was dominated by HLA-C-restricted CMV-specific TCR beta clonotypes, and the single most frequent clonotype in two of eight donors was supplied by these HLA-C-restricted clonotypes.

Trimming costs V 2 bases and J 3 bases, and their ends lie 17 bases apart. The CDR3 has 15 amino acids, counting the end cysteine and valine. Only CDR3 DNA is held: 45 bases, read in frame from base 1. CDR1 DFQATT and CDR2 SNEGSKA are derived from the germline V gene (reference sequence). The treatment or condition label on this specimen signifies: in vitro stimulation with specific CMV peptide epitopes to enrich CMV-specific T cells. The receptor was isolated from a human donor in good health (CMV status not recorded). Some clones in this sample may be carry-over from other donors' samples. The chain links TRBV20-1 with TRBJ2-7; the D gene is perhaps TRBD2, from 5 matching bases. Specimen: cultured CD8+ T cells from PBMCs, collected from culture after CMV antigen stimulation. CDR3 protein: CSARSNEGYIYEQYV. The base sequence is TGCAGTGCTAGATCTAACGAGGGTTACATCTACGAGCAGTACGTC.